This note documents a single TCR beta chain sequence. Its antigen is undetermined. What was sequenced were expressed TCRB transcripts, since all of the isolated RNA had been reverse transcribed. Libraries were prepared by immunoSEQ multiplex PCR; TCRdb keeps only in-frame clonotypes and omits some of them. The sample holds around 40,000 clones, 66% seen once. The sample is drawn from a study of beta chain features in type 1 diabetes. Study-wide results and caveats: VDJ junctions from patients with type 1 diabetes contained fewer insertions and more deletions. Among patients with Type 1 diabetes, TCRB CDR3s were moderately but significantly shorter in every one of the four CD4+ subsets. Possible PCR preference for shorter templates applied equally to patients and controls. A greater similarity of naive, central memory and Treg TCRB repertoires was seen among patients than among healthy donors.

This CDR3 spans 15 amino acids. V was clipped by 2 bases and J by 4 bases; unmatched bases: 5. The germline gives CDR1 SGHRS, CDR2 YFSETQ. One heparinised draw, averaging approximately 120 mL, was taken per donor. The receptor was derived from a woman younger than 35 with type 1 diabetes. The chain joins TRBV5-1 to TRBJ2-3; 9 positions agree with TRBD1. Sequenced sample: Tregs from blood. CDR3: CASSFGQGRADTQYF. CDR3 DNA: TGCGCCAGCAGCTTTGGACAGGGGAGAGCAGATACGCAGTATTTT.